This TCR beta chain was observed in a study of CD8 T cell repertoires and HIV-1 epitope variants. On the study more broadly: Controls included no peptide, Ebola AY9 epitope, and a CMV, EBV, flu pool.

Overall study findings and caveats: The TAALDMSHF plasma variant had no responses, unlike KF9 (about five clonotypes) and HW9 (one).

Sequencing used immunoSEQ multiplex PCR; TCRdb keeps in-frame clones, though not all of them. The sample carries 5,000 to 6,500 clones, less than 75% recorded once. Germline V gives CDR1 LNHDA, CDR2 SQIVND (reference sequence). V lost 6 bases to trimming and J lost 4 bases, with 12 bases between them. The CDR3 sequence is 13 residues long. To note about this clone: Its antigen is still unknown.

The receptor was isolated from a male donor with HIV. This sequence joins TRBV19 and TRBJ1-1; D gene unclear. The source material was cultured CD8+ T cells derived from PBMCs. As DNA, the CDR3 is TGTGCCAGTAGCCCGGGTTGGGGCACTGAAGCTTTCTTT. This codes for CASSPGWGTEAFF.